These 12 T cell receptor beta chains share one sample of origin, sequenced in a study of blood T cells in healthy people across ages. The use of a sample-barcoded 5' primer and a J-beta primer mix characterized a second PCR of 7 to 11 cycles. TCRdb used MiXCR to reprocess the 5' RACE reads, holding one entry per CDR3 protein. Among around 900,000 distinct CDR3 sequences listed, 29% were seen once. The sequenced sample consisted of blood. The receptors were gathered from a woman of 80 years or more in good health.

The rearrangement links TRBV5-1 to TRBJ1-1, with D possibly TRBD1 on 6 matching bases. Germline V gene data show CDR1 as SGHRS and CDR2 as YFSETQ. The germline V and J ends were trimmed by 4 bases and 0 bases, with 13 bases remaining between them. The CDR3 extends over 15 amino acids. The CDR3: CASSPQTGMNTEAFF. The CDR3 nucleotides read TGCGCCAGCAGCCCCCAAACAGGGATGAACACTGAAGCTTTCTTT. The full variable domain, its missing parts supplied by reference TRBV5-1 and TRBJ1-1, is KAGVTQTPRYLIKTRGQQVTLSCSPISGHRSVSWYQQTPGQGLQFLFEYFSETQRNKGNFPGRFSGRQFSNSRSEMNVSTLELGDSALYLCASSPQTGMNTEAFFGQGTRLTVV.

The chain uses TRBV30 and TRBJ2-2, with D possibly being TRBD2 (5 bases). Germline CDR1 and CDR2: GTSNPN and SVGIG (reference sequence). This CDR3 spans 14 amino acids. V was cut by 2 bases and J by 3 bases, with 10 bases left in between. In nucleotides, the CDR3 is TGTGCCTGGAGTCCTTCACTAGACACCGGGGAGCTGTTTTTT. Protein sequence: CAWSPSLDTGELFF.

About this clonotype itself: A read error may be the cause here, since a much bigger clone is one base away. The chain recombines TRBV7-2 with TRBJ2-3, with 7 positions matching TRBD2. Germline V CDR1 and CDR2: SGHTA, FQGNSA. The CDR3 loop spans 15 amino acids. J lost 1 base, V lost 5 bases, and 6 bases had no gene match. Here the CDR3 reads CASSTMSGGTDTQYF. CDR3 coding DNA: TGTGCCAGCAGCACAATGAGCGGGGGCACAGATACGCAGTATTTT.

In regard to this clonotype: One base away lies a much larger clone, so this may be a sequencing read error. The chain combines TRBV10-3 with TRBJ2-7; 11 nucleotides match TRBD1. CDR1 is ENHRY, CDR2 SYGVKD, per germline. The ends lost 6 bases at V and 7 bases at J; junction bases unmatched: 5. CDR3 length: 13 amino acids. The CDR3 is CAIRRDRGNEQYF. For the CDR3, the DNA is TGTGCCATCAGGCGGGACAGGGGGAATGAGCAGTACTTC.

This clonotype was counted at least ten times. This chain uses TRBV12-3 or TRBV12-4 with TRBJ1-5; D gene ambiguous. Between the trimmed V and J ends, which lost 9 bases and 2 bases, there was a span of 17 bases. CDR3 length: 15 residues. This CDR3 is CASREGSIGNQPQHF. CDR3 in DNA: TGTGCCAGTAGGGAGGGCTCAATCGGCAATCAGCCCCAGCATTTT.

This clonotype was counted at least ten times. The chain carries TRBV6-2 or TRBV6-3 and TRBJ2-5; D uncertain. The CDR3 is made up of 14 amino acids. V gave up 5 bases and J gave up 7 bases, with 17 bases separating them. Germline CDR1 MNHEY, CDR2 SVGEGT. CDR3 sequence: CASSPRTEYRTQYF. CDR3 nucleotide sequence: TGTGCCAGCAGTCCTAGGACGGAGTATAGGACCCAGTACTTC.

This clonotype came up a few times. The CDR3 loop is CASSPWMSPAYNEQFF. The CDR3, as DNA: TGTGCCAGCAGCCCTTGGATGAGTCCTGCCTACAATGAGCAGTTCTTC. This chain joins TRBV5-6 and TRBJ2-1, with unresolved D. The CDR3 length is 16 residues. Germline CDR1 is SGHDT and CDR2 is YYEEEE. The germline V and J ends were trimmed by 4 bases and 2 bases, with 16 bases remaining between them.

This clonotype showed up just once. The chain carries TRBV20-1 and TRBJ1-1; a possible D gene is TRBD1 (6 bases). The CDR3 has 16 residues. Germline loops: CDR1 DFQATT, CDR2 SNEGSKA (reference sequence). With 1 base removed from V and 1 base from J, the gap between germline ends came to 16 bases. The CDR3 bases are TGCAGTGCTAGAGCCCTGCAGGGGTTTAGGAACACTGAAGCTTTCTTT. Residues: CSARALQGFRNTEAFF.

The sample holds many counts of this clonotype. The rearrangement links TRBV6-5 to TRBJ2-1, with D possibly TRBD2 on 7 matching bases. Germline assignment: CDR1 MNHEY and CDR2 SVGAGI. V was shortened by 11 bases and J by 0 bases, with 14 bases between the two germline ends. The CDR3 is 14 residues long. The DNA of the CDR3 is TGTGCCCATGGACGGGGGGCCTCCTACAATGAGCAGTTCTTC. Translation: CAHGRGASYNEQFF.

The chain links TRBV7-2 to TRBJ1-2, with 9 bases identical to TRBD1. This CDR3 region has 15 residues. Germline V CDR1 and CDR2: SGHTA, FQGNSA. The ends lost 3 bases at V and 6 bases at J; junction bases unmatched: 8. For the CDR3, the DNA is TGTGCCAGCAGCTTCCCAACAGGGGGCGGCCATGGCTACACCTTC. Translated, it gives CASSFPTGGGHGYTF.

This clonotype was detected only a few times. CDR3 protein: CASGIRDSHYGYTF. CDR3 sequence (DNA): TGTGCCAGCGGTATCCGGGACAGCCACTATGGCTACACCTTC. The rearrangement uses TRBV6-6 and TRBJ1-2, with 7 bases identical to TRBD1. The J segment lost 3 bases and the V segment lost 8 bases, leaving 9 bases of the junction unmatched. This CDR3 region has 14 residues. The V gene's germline CDR1 is MNHNY and CDR2 SVGAGI (reference sequence).

Comment on this clonotype: At one end the junction does not follow the germline gene, possibly because of a read error. The V and J genes are TRBV12-3 or TRBV12-4 and TRBJ2-3; 7 nucleotides align to TRBD2. The CDR3 is 12 residues long. CDR3 nucleotide sequence: TGTGCTAGCAGTTCGACGGGGGGTACGCAGTATTTT. This sequence encodes CASSSTGGTQYF.